This T cell receptor beta chain was recorded in a study of T cell changes during pregnancy in multiple sclerosis. V was trimmed by 8 bases and J by 0 bases, leaving 12 bases between them. Per germline, CDR1 SNHLY and CDR2 FYNNEI. The CDR3 length is 14 residues. Using immunoSEQ multiplex PCR, the repertoire was profiled, and TCRdb retains in-frame clones only, with some absent. The sample lists around 88,000 clones; around 92% were seen once. The gene calls are TRBV2 and TRBJ2-3; D perhaps matches TRBD2 (6 bases). Sequenced material: peripheral blood, taken after pregnancy. The TCR originated in a female donor in good health, enrolled as a control in a pregnancy study. The CDR3 here is CASGGVASTDTQYF. DNA for the CDR3: TGTGCCAGCGGCGGGGTAGCTAGCACAGATACGCAGTATTTT. The variable domain in full, with the rest retrieved from reference TRBV2 and TRBJ2-3, is EPEVTQTPSHQVTQMGQEVILRCVPISNHLYFYWYRQILGQKVEFLVSFYNNEISEKSEIFDDQFSVERPDGSNFTLKIRSTKLEDSAMYFCASGGVASTDTQYFGPGTRLTVL.